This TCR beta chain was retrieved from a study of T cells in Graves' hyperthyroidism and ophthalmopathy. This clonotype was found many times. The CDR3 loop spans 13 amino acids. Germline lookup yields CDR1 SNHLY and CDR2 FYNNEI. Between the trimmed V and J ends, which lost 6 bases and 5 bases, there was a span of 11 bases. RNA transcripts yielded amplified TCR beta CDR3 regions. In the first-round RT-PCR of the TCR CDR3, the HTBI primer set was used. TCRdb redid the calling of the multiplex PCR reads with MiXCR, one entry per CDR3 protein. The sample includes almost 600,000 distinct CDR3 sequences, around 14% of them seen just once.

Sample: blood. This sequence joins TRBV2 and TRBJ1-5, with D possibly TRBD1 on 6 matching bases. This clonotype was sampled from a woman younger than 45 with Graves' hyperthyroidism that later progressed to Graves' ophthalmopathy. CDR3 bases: TGTGCCAGCAGGGACAGTCGGTATCAGCCCCAGCATTTT. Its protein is CASRDSRYQPQHF.